Given below is one T cell receptor (beta chain) in context. Its specificity is unknown. The data originate from a study of T cells after yellow fever vaccination. The junction had 6 bases not matched to a gene; V was cut back by 6 bases and J by 2 bases. CDR1 and CDR2 (germline): MNHEY, SVGEGT. The CDR3 consists of 16 residues. TCR cDNA, made by 5'RACE template switching, carried an added universal primer site and UMIs. TCRdb analysed the 5' RACE reads with MiXCR anew, one entry per CDR3 protein. The sample records about 130,000 distinct CDR3 sequences, under 8% being singletons. Notes on the study in general: Repertoires sorted by FACS could include abundant clonotypes that are contaminants from the bulk population. Post-booster reappearance was seen for most primary-vaccination clones (nearly 97% CD4, around 88% CD8).

The TCR comes from a man in his late teens or twenties who received the YFV17D yellow fever vaccine. The sample here was CD4+ T cells sorted from PBMCs, taken around 10 days after the first yellow fever vaccination. This chain connects TRBV6-2 or TRBV6-3 to TRBJ1-6; 8 bases map to TRBD1. As DNA, the CDR3 is TGTGCCAGCAGAGGGACAGGTCGGACCTATAATTCACCCCTCCACTTT. It translates to CASRGTGRTYNSPLHF.